Here is one TCR beta chain with its context. The antigen remains undetermined. Profiling relied on immunoSEQ multiplex PCR, and the TCRdb table lists in-frame clones only, not all of them. The sample includes roughly 16,000 clones, over 75% seen only once; the top ten take 19%. CDR1 MRHNA and CDR2 SNTAGT come from the germline V gene. This CDR3 contains 14 residues. V was cut by 4 bases and J by 4 bases, with 10 bases left in between. This entry belongs to a study of ipilimumab plus nivolumab after autologous stem cell transplantation. Study background: Patients received a median of about five ipilimumab and roughly 8 nivolumab doses. The DLBCL cohort had primary refractory and relapsed disease, with 18-month progression-free survival of about 82% and 31%. Study-level findings and limits: Authors suggest TCR repertoire, Treg phenotype and gut microbiota support further study.

This receptor was taken from a male donor with diffuse large B-cell lymphoma. The sample consisted of PBMCs, taken in a trial of ipilimumab plus nivolumab as post-transplant consolidation. The chain links TRBV6-4 to TRBJ2-2; D may be TRBD1 or TRBD2 (5 bases each). The chain's CDR3 is CASSAGTSTGELFF. CDR3 DNA: TGTGCCAGCAGTGCCGGGACGAGCACCGGGGAGCTGTTTTTT.